This record concerns one T cell receptor (beta chain) sequence. The trim removed 4 bases at V and 0 bases at J, leaving 10 bases unmatched. CDR1 and CDR2 (germline): KGHSH, LQKENI. The CDR3 is made up of 18 amino acids. Authors' processing steps: How many nucleated cells were present was estimated from reference gene primer amplification. Measured with immunoSEQ multiplex PCR; TCRdb has only the in-frame clones, and not every one. The V and J calls and clone size were taken over from that table, and D and trimming were inferred from the DNA. Here the sample spans 150,000 to 200,000 clones, 85% to 90% being singletons. The sample belongs to a study of blood T cell repertoires in COVID-19. The overall study: Samples taken during acute and convalescent COVID-19 were collected in the United States, Italy and Spain.

The V and J genes are TRBV18 and TRBJ2-1; 9 bases map to TRBD2. The TCR was taken from a woman between 65 and 79 years old with acute or convalescent COVID-19. Material: peripheral blood. CDR3 region: CASSLSGGISNSYNEQFF. In DNA, the CDR3 is TGTGCCAGCTCACTTAGCGGGGGAATATCGAACTCCTACAATGAGCAGTTCTTC. Looking up the rest from reference TRBV18 and TRBJ2-1 gives the full variable domain: NAGVMQNPRHLVRRRGQEARLRCSPMKGHSHVYWYRQLPEEGLKFMVYLQKENIIDESGMPKERFSAEFPKEGPSILRIQQVVRGDSAAYFCASSLSGGISNSYNEQFFGPGTRLTVL.